The 26 T cell receptor beta chains below come from one sample, sequenced in a study of prognosis after radiotherapy for stage I lung cancer. Amplification of the TCR beta CDR3 (from genomic DNA) was done by two-round multiplex PCR. For every TRBV and TRBJ gene, a specific primer was used in first-round PCR. One entry per CDR3 protein results from TCRdb running MiXCR on the multiplex PCR reads. Of about 21,000 distinct CDR3 sequences listed, about 42% are singletons. Sequencing was performed on PBMCs, taken before or after stereotactic body radiation therapy (not recorded which). These receptor sequences come from a donor aged 50 or older with non-small cell lung cancer.

There are many counts of this clonotype. The chain combines TRBV12-3 or TRBV12-4 with TRBJ2-2; perhaps D is TRBD1 or TRBD2 (5 bases each). The CDR3 length is 13 residues. The V end was cut by 7 bases, the J end by 4 bases, with 10 bases between. This chain's CDR3 is CASTLGTTGELFF. CDR3 nucleotides: TGTGCCAGCACCCTGGGGACCACCGGGGAGCTGTTTTTT.

This chain joins TRBV9 and TRBJ2-2; 9 bases align to TRBD1. The trim removed 5 bases at V and 5 bases at J, leaving 7 bases unmatched. CDR1 and CDR2 from the germline V gene are SGDLS and YYNGEE. The CDR3 is 15 residues long. The CDR3 DNA reads TGTGCCAGCAGATCGACAGGGGGGCCTACCGGGGAGCTGTTTTTT. Amino acids: CASRSTGGPTGELFF.

J is TRBJ2-7 and V is TRBV3-1; 9 bases align to TRBD1. V lost 2 bases to trimming and J lost 7 bases; unmatched junction nucleotides: 9. Per germline, CDR1 LGHDT and CDR2 YNNKEL (reference sequence). The CDR3 has 15 amino acids. CDR3 DNA sequence: TGTGCCAGCAGCCAAATCCACACAGGGACAGGGGAGCAGTACTTC. Protein product: CASSQIHTGTGEQYF.

Within the sample, this clonotype is medium-sized (0.01 to 0.1%). This chain uses TRBV27 with TRBJ2-7; TRBD1 is a possible D gene (5 bases). Trimming pared 7 bases from V and 3 bases from J, leaving 16 bases between. Germline V gene lookup returns CDR1 MNHEY and CDR2 SMNVEV (reference sequence). The CDR3 spans 14 residues. Here the CDR3 DNA reads TGTGCCAGCACCCCCCAGGGTGGAGACTACGAGCAGTACTTC. Translation: CASTPQGGDYEQYF.

Note on this clonotype: The junction and the germline gene differ at one end; a read error may be behind it. This rearrangement joins TRBV6-2 or TRBV6-3 to TRBJ2-7; D perhaps matches TRBD1 (6 bases). The CDR3 consists of 12 residues. In germline, CDR1 is MNHEY, CDR2 SVGEGT. CDR3 amino acids: CVSIWDNYEQYF. The DNA of the CDR3 is TGTGTCAGCATTTGGGACAACTACGAGCAGTACTTC.

The CDR3 sequence is CASSTPRASGYEQYF. CDR3 DNA: TGTGCCAGTAGTACCCCCCGGGCTAGCGGGTACGAGCAGTACTTC. The chain joins TRBV19 to TRBJ2-7; 8 bases fit TRBD2. This CDR3 region has 15 residues. CDR1 is LNHDA and CDR2 is SQIVND in the germline V gene (reference sequence). After removal of 4 bases from V and 4 bases from J, the junction contained 9 bases not matched to a gene.

In its sample, this clonotype was seen a few times. A read error likely explains this, since a far larger clone differs by one base. The chain joins TRBV6-2 or TRBV6-3 to TRBJ1-2, with 9 bases that match TRBD1. The germline V gene encodes CDR1 MNHEY and CDR2 SVGEGT. The ends lost 7 bases at V and 6 bases at J; junction bases unmatched: 6. The CDR3 is 13 amino acids. The CDR3: CASIRDRVDGYTF. The CDR3, as DNA: TGTGCCAGCATCCGGGACAGGGTAGATGGCTACACCTTC.

Comment on this clonotype: A much larger clone lies a single base off, so this may be a read error. This sequence joins TRBV11-2 and TRBJ2-1; D is uncertain. CDR1 is SGHAT, CDR2 FQNNGV, per germline. This CDR3 is 14 amino acids long. The DNA of the CDR3 is TGTGCCAGCATCTTACTGAGCTCCTACAATGAGCAGTTCTTC. Translating gives CASILLSSYNEQFF.

Note on this clonotype: The junction does not match germline at one end; this may be a read error. This rearrangement joins TRBV7-9 to TRBJ1-4; no definite D call. CDR3 length: 12 amino acids. Germline CDR1 and CDR2: SEHNR and FQNEAQ (reference sequence). Here the CDR3 reads CASSLGNGKLFF. In DNA, the CDR3 is TGTGCCAGCAGCTTGGGGAATGGAAAACTGTTTTTT.

The chain combines TRBV5-8 with TRBJ2-1; 8 bases are shared with TRBD2. V was pared by 6 bases and J by 6 bases, with 17 bases of the junction left unmatched. This CDR3 is built from 17 residues. The germline CDR1 and CDR2 sequences are SGHTS and YDEGEE. This CDR3 is CASIDATSVQTANEQFF. In DNA form, the CDR3 reads TGTGCCAGCATCGATGCGACTAGCGTCCAAACCGCCAATGAGCAGTTCTTC.

CDR3: CAIHRDRVLAGSYEQYF. The CDR3 DNA reads as TGTGCCATCCACCGGGACAGGGTACTAGCGGGCTCCTACGAGCAGTACTTC. The chain has TRBV6-1 and TRBJ2-7; tentatively, D is TRBD1 or TRBD2 (9 bases each). Germline CDR1 MNHNS, CDR2 SASEGT. This CDR3 is 17 amino acids long. V was cut by 10 bases and J by 0 bases, with 25 bases left in between.

In its sample, this clonotype was seen many times. The chain uses TRBV19 and TRBJ2-5; no definite D call. V was trimmed by 6 bases and J by 5 bases, leaving 10 bases between them. Germline CDR1 LNHDA, CDR2 SQIVND (reference sequence). The CDR3 is made up of 12 amino acids. Written as DNA, the CDR3 is TGTGCCAGTAGGGCGGACCGGGAGACCCAGTACTTC. Protein product: CASRADRETQYF.

For the CDR3, the DNA is TGCGCCAGCAGCTTTGAGGTTAGGGGAACCGGGGAGCTGTTTTTT. Residues: CASSFEVRGTGELFF. The chain employs TRBV5-1 and TRBJ2-2; maybe TRBD1 (5 bases). This CDR3 spans 15 amino acids. CDR1 and CDR2 from the germline V gene are SGHRS and YFSETQ. The V end lost 2 bases, the J end lost 5 bases, and 13 bases lay between the germline ends.

This clonotype was seen many times. An end of the junction differs from the germline gene, which may be a read error. The chain employs TRBV12-3 or TRBV12-4 and TRBJ2-3; D is unresolved. The CDR3 totals 13 residues. CDR3 protein: CASSLAGTDTQYF. The CDR3 bases are TGTGCCAGCAGCTTAGCAGGCACAGATACGCAGTATTTT.

This clonotype was observed a handful of times. The rearrangement joins TRBV6-1 to TRBJ1-6, with a possible D match to TRBD1 (5 bases). In germline, CDR1 is MNHNS, CDR2 SASEGT. V lost 10 bases, J lost 8 bases, and 24 bases lay in between. The CDR3 sequence is 16 residues long. This chain's CDR3 is CATYPFLDRPDSPLHF. The CDR3 nucleotides are TGTGCCACATATCCGTTCCTCGACAGACCAGATTCACCCCTCCACTTT.

This clonotype was seen only once. At one of its ends the junction is not consistent with the germline gene, which may arise from a read error. V gene TRBV28 combines with J gene TRBJ1-5, with 9 bases identical to TRBD1. The CDR3 consists of 15 residues. CDR1 and CDR2 (germline): MDHEN, SYDVKM. CDR3: CASSSSGTGYKPQRF. CDR3 sequence (DNA): TGTGCCAGCAGTTCATCCGGGACAGGGTATAAGCCCCAGCGTTTT.

This clonotype occurred many times. The V call is TRBV3-1, the J call TRBJ2-1; 9 bases align to TRBD2. Germline V gives CDR1 LGHDT, CDR2 YNNKEL (reference sequence). The CDR3 totals 13 residues. J gave up 8 bases and V 8 bases, and 7 bases lay outside the gene matches. For the CDR3, the DNA is TGTGCCAGCCTACTTAGCGGGAGTGATGAGCAGTTCTTC. Translated: CASLLSGSDEQFF.

This clonotype has at least ten counts. This chain joins TRBV4-1 and TRBJ2-1; D may be TRBD1 (5 bases). The CDR3 sequence is 16 residues long. CDR1 MGHRA and CDR2 YSYEKL come from the germline V gene. Trimming left V 5 bases short and J 4 bases short, with 18 bases between. The CDR3 sequence is CASSLGKAGKYNEQFF. CDR3 nucleotide sequence: TGCGCCAGCAGCTTGGGTAAAGCAGGGAAATACAATGAGCAGTTCTTC.

In this sample, this clonotype turned up many times. The V gene is TRBV7-9, the J gene TRBJ2-7; D unclear. V lost 6 bases, J lost 2 bases, and 14 bases lay in between. CDR1 is SEHNR, CDR2 FQNEAQ, per germline (reference sequence). This CDR3 has 14 residues. CDR3 amino acids: CASSLAGPAYEQYF. The CDR3 DNA sequence: TGTGCCAGCAGTTTGGCCGGGCCCGCCTACGAGCAGTACTTC.

At least ten counts were recorded for this clonotype. The chain has TRBV27 and TRBJ2-7; D may be TRBD1 (6 bases). The V gene's germline CDR1 is MNHEY and CDR2 SMNVEV (reference sequence). Trimming pared 2 bases from V and 5 bases from J, leaving 13 bases between. The CDR3 extends over 14 amino acids. CDR3 in amino acids: CASSLTQGPHEQYF. CDR3 nucleotide sequence: TGTGCCAGCAGTTTAACACAGGGCCCCCACGAGCAGTACTTC.

As regards this clonotype: One end of the junction is discordant with germline, which a read error may explain. This sequence joins TRBV11-2 and TRBJ2-1; 11 nucleotides agree with TRBD1. This CDR3 contains 16 residues. CDR1 SGHAT and CDR2 FQNNGV come from the germline V gene. For the CDR3, the DNA is TGTGCCAGCAGCCGTTCCGGGACAGGGGGTTCCAATGAGCATTTCTTC. Translating gives CASSRSGTGGSNEHFF.

There are many counts of this clonotype. The genes are TRBV18 and TRBJ1-1; D is possibly TRBD1 (5 bases). V lost 8 bases to trimming and J lost 1 base, with 11 bases between them. This CDR3 spans 13 amino acids. In germline, CDR1 is KGHSH, CDR2 LQKENI. The CDR3 reads CASTGGQNTEAFF. Written as DNA, the CDR3 is TGTGCCAGCACTGGAGGACAGAACACTGAAGCTTTCTTT.

V and J are TRBV11-2 and TRBJ1-2; no clear D gene. Trimming pared 5 bases from V and 4 bases from J, leaving 14 bases between. The CDR3 runs to 14 residues. Germline V gene lookup returns CDR1 SGHAT and CDR2 FQNNGV. CDR3 in DNA: TGTGCCAGCAGCCTAGCGACGGGATCCTATGGCTACACCTTC. Encoded protein: CASSLATGSYGYTF.

This clonotype was observed many times. The genes are TRBV6-2 or TRBV6-3 and TRBJ1-5; the D gene is possibly TRBD1 (6 bases). From germline, CDR1 is MNHEY and CDR2 SVGEGT. This CDR3 contains 13 residues. V lost 8 bases, J lost 4 bases, and 12 bases lay in between. The CDR3 sequence is CASGQNGNQPQHF. The CDR3 nucleotides read TGTGCCAGCGGACAGAATGGAAATCAGCCCCAGCATTTT.

The chain employs TRBV9 and TRBJ2-3; a possible D gene is TRBD1 (6 bases). The CDR3 runs 14 residues. Trimming pared 6 bases from V and 4 bases from J, leaving 15 bases between. The germline gives CDR1 SGDLS, CDR2 YYNGEE. CDR3 sequence reads: CASIKQGFADTQYF. The DNA for the CDR3 is TGTGCCAGCATCAAACAGGGCTTCGCAGATACGCAGTATTTT.

The chain combines TRBV12-3 or TRBV12-4 with TRBJ2-7; D may be TRBD1 (8 bases). V lost 5 bases and J 5 bases, leaving 13 bases between the germline ends. The CDR3 contains 13 residues. The CDR3 sequence: CASSHRGRDEQYF. CDR3 bases: TGTGCCAGCAGTCACAGGGGGAGGGACGAGCAGTACTTC.